These 10 T cell receptor beta chains originate from one sample sequenced in a study of T cell responses to AZD1222 COVID-19 vaccine (dated by TCRdb to about 2021). The library was built by means of the immunoSEQ multiplex PCR assay. TCRdb's version of the immuneACCESS table is confined to in-frame rearrangements and falls short of the full clone set. An unresolved V gene accounts for under half of the shortfall where checked; the remainder is of unknown origin. This sample lists some 200,000 clones; approximately 91% were detected once. The biggest ten clones account for 0.75% to 1% of the sample. The time point label of this sample denotes: baseline before first vaccination. The specimen was peripheral blood, collected on day 0 of AZD1222 vaccination. These receptors were collected from an adult in good health.

As concerns this clone: Other DNA sequences in this sample translate to the same CDR3. The chain carries TRBV5-1 and TRBJ2-3; TRBD1 or TRBD2 may be the D gene (5 bases each). This CDR3 region has 14 residues. The germline V gene has CDR1 SGHRS and CDR2 YFSETQ. V was trimmed by 2 bases and J by 0 bases, leaving 7 bases between them. This chain's CDR3 is CASSLGTSTDTQYF. The CDR3 bases are TGCGCCAGCAGCTTAGGGACGAGCACAGATACGCAGTATTTT.

The rearrangement joins TRBV15 to TRBJ1-2, with TRBD1 identical over 10 bases. Germline V gene data show CDR1 as LNHNV and CDR2 as YYDKDF (reference sequence). The CDR3 runs to 15 residues. The junction had 5 bases not matched to a gene; V was cut back by 3 bases and J by 4 bases. CDR3 amino acids: CATSSDRGLSYGYTF. The DNA for the CDR3 is TGTGCCACCAGCAGCGACAGGGGGCTTTCCTATGGCTACACCTTC.

The chain joins TRBV19 to TRBJ1-2, with 8 bases that match TRBD1. The CDR3 is 15 amino acids. V lost 3 bases and J lost 4; bases outside the gene matches: 7. Germline V gene data show CDR1 as LNHDA and CDR2 as SQIVND (reference sequence). The CDR3 here is CASSIQGAESYGYTF. CDR3 bases: TGTGCCAGTAGTATTCAGGGGGCCGAGAGCTATGGCTACACCTTC. The full variable domain, rest sourced from reference TRBV19 and TRBJ1-2, is DGGITQSPKYLFRKEGQNVTLSCEQNLNHDAMYWYRQDPGQGLRLIYYSQIVNDFQKGDIAEGYSVSREKKESFPLTVTSAQKNPTAFYLCASSIQGAESYGYTFGSGTRLTVV.

The chain couples TRBV6-1 to TRBJ1-2; the match to TRBD1 covers 8 bases. V dropped 3 bases and J dropped 4; count of bases not matched to a gene: 4. The CDR3 consists of 14 residues. Germline CDR1 is MNHNS and CDR2 is SASEGT. The CDR3 sequence is CASSEDRAPYGYTF. CDR3 bases: TGTGCCAGCAGTGAGGACAGGGCCCCCTATGGCTACACCTTC.

The chain is built from TRBV10-3 and TRBJ1-1; TRBD1 agrees at 11 bases. The CDR3 has 17 residues. Looked up from germline, CDR1 is ENHRY and CDR2 is SYGVKD. The V and J ends lost 0 bases and 2 bases, in that order; junction bases with no gene match: 5. DNA for the CDR3: TGTGCCATCAGTGAGTCCGGGACAGGGGGTAGAAACACTGAAGCTTTCTTT. This codes for CAISESGTGGRNTEAFF.

The chain is built from TRBV4-3 and TRBJ1-3, with D unresolved. The CDR3 consists of 15 residues. The V and J ends lost 1 base and 0 bases respectively, with 7 bases between them. Germline CDR1 reads LGHNA; CDR2 reads YSLEER. Here the CDR3 DNA reads TGCGCCAGCAGCCAAGGTGGGAGCTCTGGAAACACCATATATTTT. The encoded protein is CASSQGGSSGNTIYF.

This rearrangement joins TRBV11-2 to TRBJ2-6; D is uncertain. Germline CDR1 is SGHAT and CDR2 is FQNNGV. This CDR3 is built from 15 residues. Trimming took off 2 bases at V and 4 bases at J, with 9 bases between the two ends. CDR3 loop: CASSLFSRGANVLTF. CDR3 nucleotides: TGTGCCAGCAGCTTATTCTCGAGAGGGGCCAACGTCCTGACTTTC.

The J gene is TRBJ1-3, the V gene TRBV14; 7 bases fit TRBD1. Germline loops: CDR1 SGHDN, CDR2 FVKESK. V lost 4 bases, J lost 0 bases, and 9 bases stayed unmatched. The CDR3 runs 17 residues. CDR3 bases: TGTGCCAGCAGCCCGGGGGCACAGGGGTACTCTGGAAACACCATATATTTT. Translation: CASSPGAQGYSGNTIYF. Full variable domain (rest looked up from reference TRBV14 and TRBJ1-3): EAGVTQFPSHSVIEKGQTVTLRCDPISGHDNLYWYRRVMGKEIKFLLHFVKESKQDESGMPNNRFLAERTGGTYSTLKVQPAELEDSGVYFCASSPGAQGYSGNTIYFGEGSWLTVV.

The chain uses TRBV9 and TRBJ2-5; D perhaps matches TRBD2 (5 bases). Per germline, CDR1 SGDLS and CDR2 YYNGEE. The CDR3 has 12 residues. V lost 4 bases, J lost 1 base, and 5 bases lay in between. The DNA for the CDR3 is TGTGCCAGCAGCAGCGGCCAAGAGACCCAGTACTTC. Encoded protein: CASSSGQETQYF.

A single count supports this clone. The chain is built from TRBV18 and TRBJ2-7; no reliable D call. The CDR3 contains 13 residues. Trimming pared 3 bases from V and 3 bases from J, leaving 9 bases between. The V gene's germline CDR1 is KGHSH and CDR2 LQKENI. CDR3 in amino acids: CASSPDDRYEQYF. In DNA, the CDR3 is TGTGCCAGCTCACCGGACGACCGCTACGAGCAGTACTTC.